This T cell receptor (beta chain) was identified during a study of immune heterogeneity within non-small cell lung tumors. In the study overall: Of the tumors, several were squamous cell, around 9 non-squamous, and 1 not otherwise specified.

Comment on this clonotype: No antigen is known for it. A much larger clone differs from this one at a single base, so this may be a read error. The conserved phenylalanine or tryptophan is not found at the CDR3 terminus, so this likely reflects a read error.

V was shortened by 0 bases and J by 5 bases, with 7 bases between the two germline ends. This CDR3 has 12 residues. Looked up from germline, CDR1 is DFQATT and CDR2 is SNEGSKA (reference sequence). With 32 V and 13 J primers, multiplex PCR amplified the TCR beta CDR3. Via MiXCR, TCRdb re-called the multiplex PCR reads, giving one row per CDR3 protein. The table shows roughly 9,700 distinct CDR3 sequences, with around 17% occurring only once. The study's findings and limits: Identical dominant CDR3 beta clonotypes spanned tumor sites within a patient, beside site-unique high-frequency clones. T-cell clonality in a given local region correlated moderately yet significantly with the local tumor mutational burden (R about 0.35).

TCRs were amplified from roughly 600 ng gDNA of bulk tumor per sample. Surgery yielded several widely spaced biopsies per primary tumor. The patients were newly diagnosed with non-small cell lung cancer, had not been treated, and had curative surgery. Sample donors consisted of newly diagnosed non-small cell lung cancer patients who were undergoing surgery with curative intent. The sample taken for sequencing was lung tumor tissue. The sequence derives from a man aged 35 to 55 with non-small cell lung cancer. This chain uses TRBV20-1 with TRBJ2-5; unclear D gene. In DNA, the CDR3 is TGCAGTGCTAGAGAAGGGTGGGAGACCCAGTACCTC. Translated: CSAREGWETQYL.